The rows below give T cell receptor beta chains drawn from one sample of a study of T-cell memory formation after mild COVID-19. TCRdb ran MiXCR on the 5' RACE reads and lists one entry per CDR3 protein. The data show about 270,000 distinct CDR3 sequences, 15% to 20% seen once. Sequencing was done on a sample of PBMCs or a T cell subset sorted from them (not recorded which). These receptors all stem from a man between 18 and 35 years old who had mild COVID-19 (a few samples of this study predate the infection). Cell type and time point are not known. Both conserved end residues are part of each CDR3. The D gene is left open where the match is weak. The listing skips clone size in some rows; elsewhere it reads once, few, many or a size class.

abundance: -; v_gene: TRBV6-6; d_gene: -; j_gene: TRBJ1-3; CDR3nt: TGTGCCAGCATTGAAGCCTCCTCTGGAAACACCATATATTTT; CDR3aa: CASIEASSGNTIYF
abundance: few; v_gene: TRBV10-3; d_gene: -; j_gene: TRBJ2-7; CDR3nt: TGTGCCATCAGAGGGACGGAATCCTACGAGCAGTACTTC; CDR3aa: CAIRGTESYEQYF
abundance: few; v_gene: TRBV9; d_gene: -; j_gene: TRBJ1-6; CDR3nt: TGTGCCAGCAGCGTAGAGGCGAACAACCATAATTCACCCCTCCACTTT; CDR3aa: CASSVEANNHNSPLHF
abundance: -; v_gene: TRBV7-2; d_gene: -; j_gene: TRBJ1-2; CDR3nt: TGTGCCAGCAGCTGGACCCAGAGCTCTGGCTACACCTTC; CDR3aa: CASSWTQSSGYTF
abundance: few; v_gene: TRBV5-1; d_gene: -; j_gene: TRBJ1-2; CDR3nt: TGCGCCAGCAGCTTGGAGCCCCCACGCCGGCGCGGAGACGGCTACACCTTC; CDR3aa: CASSLEPPRRRGDGYTF
abundance: -; v_gene: TRBV27; d_gene: -; j_gene: TRBJ2-2; CDR3nt: TGTGCCAGTGCATGGGGCAAGGACGGGGAGCTGTTTTTT; CDR3aa: CASAWGKDGELFF
abundance: -; v_gene: TRBV27; d_gene: -; j_gene: TRBJ2-1; CDR3nt: TGTGCCAGCAGTTTATCGGCGGGGAGCTCCTACAATGAGCAGTTCTTC; CDR3aa: CASSLSAGSSYNEQFF
abundance: few; v_gene: TRBV5-1; d_gene: TRBD2; j_gene: TRBJ2-5; CDR3nt: TGCGCCAGCAGGGTCGGTCTAGCGGGGACCCAGTACTTC; CDR3aa: CASRVGLAGTQYF
abundance: few; v_gene: TRBV6-2/TRBV6-3; d_gene: TRBD2; j_gene: TRBJ2-1; CDR3nt: TGTGCCAGCAGTTCAGTCGGGGGGGCCGTTGAGCAGTTCTTC; CDR3aa: CASSSVGGAVEQFF
abundance: many; v_gene: TRBV14; d_gene: -; j_gene: TRBJ2-7; CDR3nt: TGTGCCAGCGGGGAGACCTCCTACGAGCAGTACTTC; CDR3aa: CASGETSYEQYF
abundance: -; v_gene: TRBV25-1; d_gene: TRBD1; j_gene: TRBJ1-2; CDR3nt: TGTGCCAGCAGTGTCAGGGGGACTAACTATGGCTACACCTTC; CDR3aa: CASSVRGTNYGYTF
abundance: many; v_gene: TRBV7-9; d_gene: TRBD1; j_gene: TRBJ1-2; CDR3nt: TGTGCCAGCACCACCCCGACAGGGCCCTATGGCTACACCTTC; CDR3aa: CASTTPTGPYGYTF
abundance: few; v_gene: TRBV4-3; d_gene: TRBD2; j_gene: TRBJ2-5; CDR3nt: TGCGCCAGCAGTCCAGGAGCGGGGGGGCTCGAGACCCAGTACTTC; CDR3aa: CASSPGAGGLETQYF
abundance: -; v_gene: TRBV29-1; d_gene: TRBD2; j_gene: TRBJ2-1; CDR3nt: TGCAGCGTTTCCAAATGGGGACTAGCGGGGAACAATGAGCAGTTCTTC; CDR3aa: CSVSKWGLAGNNEQFF
abundance: few; v_gene: TRBV15; d_gene: -; j_gene: TRBJ2-7; CDR3nt: TGTGCCACCAGCCTCACCCCCCTCTACGAGCAGTACTTC; CDR3aa: CATSLTPLYEQYF
abundance: few; v_gene: TRBV7-2; d_gene: -; j_gene: TRBJ2-7; CDR3nt: TGTGCCAGCAGCCCGGGGGGCCTAGGATACGAGCAGTACTTC; CDR3aa: CASSPGGLGYEQYF
abundance: -; v_gene: TRBV5-6; d_gene: -; j_gene: TRBJ2-3; CDR3nt: TGTGCCAGCAGCTTGATTCCCACGACGGCCCATACGCAGTATTTT; CDR3aa: CASSLIPTTAHTQYF
abundance: few; v_gene: TRBV12-5; d_gene: -; j_gene: TRBJ2-7; CDR3nt: TGTGCTAGTGAGGAGGGGCCCTACGAGCAGTACTTC; CDR3aa: CASEEGPYEQYF
abundance: -; v_gene: TRBV10-2; d_gene: TRBD2; j_gene: TRBJ2-1; CDR3nt: TGCGCCAGCAGCGGACTAGCGGGGGGCAACAATGAGCAGTTCTTC; CDR3aa: CASSGLAGGNNEQFF
abundance: -; v_gene: TRBV7-9; d_gene: -; j_gene: TRBJ2-7; CDR3nt: TGTGCCAGCAGCTTCCAGTCAAGTACGAGTAGGTACTTC; CDR3aa: CASSFQSSTSRYF
abundance: -; v_gene: TRBV7-6; d_gene: TRBD2; j_gene: TRBJ2-1; CDR3nt: TGTGCCAGCAGTAGGGGTGGAGCGGGGGGGCAGTTCTTC; CDR3aa: CASSRGGAGGQFF
abundance: few; v_gene: TRBV12-3/TRBV12-4; d_gene: -; j_gene: TRBJ2-3; CDR3nt: TGTGCCAGCACCTTAGTGGGGGCTAGCACAGATACGCAGTATTTT; CDR3aa: CASTLVGASTDTQYF
abundance: -; v_gene: TRBV6-6; d_gene: TRBD1; j_gene: TRBJ1-5; CDR3nt: TGTGCCAGCAGTTACGGGACAGGGAATAGCAATCAGCCCCAGCATTTT; CDR3aa: CASSYGTGNSNQPQHF
abundance: -; v_gene: TRBV10-3; d_gene: -; j_gene: TRBJ1-2; CDR3nt: TGTGCCATCAGTGAGTCGGCGGTCTATGGCTACACCTTC; CDR3aa: CAISESAVYGYTF
abundance: many; v_gene: TRBV4-2; d_gene: TRBD2; j_gene: TRBJ2-5; CDR3nt: TGTGCCAGCAGCCAATTGAGCGGGGGGGCCGCCGAGACCCAGTACTTC; CDR3aa: CASSQLSGGAAETQYF
abundance: few; v_gene: TRBV10-3; d_gene: -; j_gene: TRBJ2-2; CDR3nt: TGTGCCATCAGGGCAGGGTCAAGGACCGGGGAGCTGTTTTTT; CDR3aa: CAIRAGSRTGELFF